This T cell receptor beta chain is from a study of shared clonotypes between healthy human individuals. Germline CDR1 reads SEHNR; CDR2 reads FQNEAQ (reference sequence). The CDR3 spans 13 residues. Losses at the gene ends were 5 bases for V and 4 bases for J; bases not matched to a gene: 5. CD45RO-negative CD8 cells positively selected for CCR7 made up the naive population, which excluded terminally differentiated effector memory CD45RA+ cells. Whole-study findings and limits: Memory subsets had estimated richness that was generally smaller than that of naive subsets.

Remarks on this clone: Its specificity is not known.

For each subset, genomic DNA was distributed in equal portions over several immunoSEQ plates. This table comes from immunoSEQ multiplex PCR, and its TCRdb copy is limited to in-frame clones, with some not included. The sample lists roughly 2.1 million clones, 90% to 95% occurring once. Sequencing was performed on naive CD8+ T cells from PBMCs. This sequence originates from a man in his late teens or twenties in good health. Some clones in this sample may be carry-over from other donors' samples. This chain links TRBV7-9 with TRBJ2-7, with 7 positions matching TRBD1. CDR3 sequence reads: CASSGTAQYEQYF. CDR3 bases: TGTGCCAGCAGCGGGACAGCCCAATACGAGCAGTACTTC.